What follows is one T cell receptor (beta chain) and its context. Its target is not known. These data belong to a study of shared clonotypes between healthy human individuals. General study findings and limits: Larger estimated richness was generally recorded for naive subsets relative to memory subsets.

Sorted-subset replicate PCR reactions contained approximately 190 ng DNA, corresponding to some 29,000 T cell genomes. Here immunoSEQ multiplex PCR was the method, and the copy in TCRdb shows in-frame clones only, minus some. Here the sample spans around 2,000,000 clones, about 95% being singletons. This CDR3 region has 19 residues. V lost 5 bases and J 3 bases, leaving 26 bases between the germline ends. Germline values: CDR1 SGHTA, CDR2 FQGTGA. Naive CD8 isolation took CD45RO-negative cells positively selected for CCR7 and excluded terminally differentiated effector memory CD45RA+ cells. Nashville, Tennessee was home to all donors, who were Caucasian adults.

The specimen sequenced was naive CD8+ T cells sorted from blood. The sequence derives from a young man in good health. The chain carries TRBV7-3 and TRBJ1-3, with unresolved D. CDR3 loop: CASSHRDQHPPSCGNTIYF. The DNA of the CDR3 is TGTGCCAGCAGCCACCGGGATCAGCATCCTCCCTCTTGTGGAAACACCATATATTTT.